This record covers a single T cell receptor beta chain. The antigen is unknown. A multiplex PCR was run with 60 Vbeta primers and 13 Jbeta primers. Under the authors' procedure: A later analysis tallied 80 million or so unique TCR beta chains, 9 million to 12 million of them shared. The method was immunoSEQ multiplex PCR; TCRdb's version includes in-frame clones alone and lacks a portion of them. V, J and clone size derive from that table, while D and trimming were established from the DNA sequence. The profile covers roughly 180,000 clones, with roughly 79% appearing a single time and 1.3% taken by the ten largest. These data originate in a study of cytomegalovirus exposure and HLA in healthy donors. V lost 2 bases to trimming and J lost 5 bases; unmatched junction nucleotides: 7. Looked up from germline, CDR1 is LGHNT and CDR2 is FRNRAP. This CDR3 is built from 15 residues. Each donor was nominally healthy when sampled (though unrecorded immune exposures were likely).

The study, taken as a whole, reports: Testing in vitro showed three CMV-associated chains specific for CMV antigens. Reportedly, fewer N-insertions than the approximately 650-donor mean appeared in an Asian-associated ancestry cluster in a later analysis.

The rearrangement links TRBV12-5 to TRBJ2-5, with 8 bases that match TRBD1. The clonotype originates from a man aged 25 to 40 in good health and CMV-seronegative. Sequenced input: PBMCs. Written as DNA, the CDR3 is TGTGCTAGTGGTTTGACAGGGGGTTCTGGGGAGACCCAGTACTTC. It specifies CASGLTGGSGETQYF. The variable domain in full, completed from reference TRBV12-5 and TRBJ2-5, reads DARVTQTPRHKVTEMGQEVTMRCQPILGHNTVFWYRQTMMQGLELLAYFRNRAPLDDSGMPKDRFSAEMPDATLATLKIQPSEPRDSAVYFCASGLTGGSGETQYFGPGTRLLVL.